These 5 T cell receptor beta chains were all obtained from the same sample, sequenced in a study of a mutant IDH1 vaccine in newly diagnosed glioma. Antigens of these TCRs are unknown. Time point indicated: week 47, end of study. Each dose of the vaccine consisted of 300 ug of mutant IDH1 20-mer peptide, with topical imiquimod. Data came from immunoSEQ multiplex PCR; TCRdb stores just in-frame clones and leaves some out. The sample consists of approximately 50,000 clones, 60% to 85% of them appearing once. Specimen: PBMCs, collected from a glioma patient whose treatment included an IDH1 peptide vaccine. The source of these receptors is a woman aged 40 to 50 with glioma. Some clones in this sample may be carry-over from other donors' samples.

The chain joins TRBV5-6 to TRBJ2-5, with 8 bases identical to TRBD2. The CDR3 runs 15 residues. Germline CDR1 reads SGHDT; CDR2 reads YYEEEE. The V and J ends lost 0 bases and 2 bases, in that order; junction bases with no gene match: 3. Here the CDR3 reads CASSLVAGGQETQYF. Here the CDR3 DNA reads TGTGCCAGCAGCTTGGTTGCGGGGGGACAAGAGACCCAGTACTTC. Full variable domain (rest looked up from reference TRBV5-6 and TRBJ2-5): DAGVTQSPTHLIKTRGQQVTLRCSPKSGHDTVSWYQQALGQGPQFIFQYYEEEERQRGNFPDRFSGHQFPNYSSELNVNALLLGDSALYLCASSLVAGGQETQYFGPGTRLLVL.

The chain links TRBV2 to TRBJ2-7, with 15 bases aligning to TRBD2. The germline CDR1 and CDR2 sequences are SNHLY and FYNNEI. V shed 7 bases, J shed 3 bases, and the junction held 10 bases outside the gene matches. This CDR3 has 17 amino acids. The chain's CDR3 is CASTGGLAGGSLYEQYF. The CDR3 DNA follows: TGTGCCAGCACTGGGGGACTAGCGGGAGGTTCCCTCTACGAGCAGTACTTC. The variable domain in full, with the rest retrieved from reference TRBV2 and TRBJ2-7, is EPEVTQTPSHQVTQMGQEVILRCVPISNHLYFYWYRQILGQKVEFLVSFYNNEISEKSEIFDDQFSVERPDGSNFTLKIRSTKLEDSAMYFCASTGGLAGGSLYEQYFGPGTRLTVT.

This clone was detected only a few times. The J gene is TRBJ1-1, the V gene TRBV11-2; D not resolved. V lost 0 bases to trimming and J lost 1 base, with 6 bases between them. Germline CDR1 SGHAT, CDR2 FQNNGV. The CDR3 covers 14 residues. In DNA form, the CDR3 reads TGTGCCAGCAGCTTAGAATCAGAGAACACTGAAGCTTTCTTT. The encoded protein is CASSLESENTEAFF. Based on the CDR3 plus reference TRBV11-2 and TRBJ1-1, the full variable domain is EAGVAQSPRYKIIEKRQSVAFWCNPISGHATLYWYQQILGQGPKLLIQFQNNGVVDDSQLPKDRFSAERLKGVDSTLKIQPAKLEDSAVYLCASSLESENTEAFFGQGTRLTVV.

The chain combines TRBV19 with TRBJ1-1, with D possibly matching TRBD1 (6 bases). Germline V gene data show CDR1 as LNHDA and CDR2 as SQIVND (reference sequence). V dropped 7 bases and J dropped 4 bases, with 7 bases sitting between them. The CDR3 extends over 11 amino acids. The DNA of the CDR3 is TGTGCCAGTAAGGGGGTCACTGAAGCTTTCTTT. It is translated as CASKGVTEAFF.

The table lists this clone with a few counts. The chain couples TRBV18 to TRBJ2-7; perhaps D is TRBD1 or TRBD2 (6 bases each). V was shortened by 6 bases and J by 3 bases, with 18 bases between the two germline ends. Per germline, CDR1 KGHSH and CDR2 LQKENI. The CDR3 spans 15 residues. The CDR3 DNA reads TGTGCCAGCTCGAGCCCGGGGGCAGGGGACTACGAGCAGTACTTC. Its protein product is CASSSPGAGDYEQYF.